One sample yielded the 10 T cell receptor beta chains listed below, sequenced in a study of CD8+CD57+ T cells in acquired aplastic anemia (dated by TCRdb to the late 2010s). The sequencer listed for this sample is Illumina HiSeq 2000. Genomic DNA served as template for TCR beta VDJ combination and CDR3 sequence profiling. TCRdb itself trimmed the public reads at Q25 with fastp, ran MiXCR and retained productive beta chains. For every CDR3 protein sequence, its rows merge into one entry that carries the most common genes and DNA. The sample table lists under 200,000 distinct CDR3 sequences, about 64% of them with a count of one. About 45% of the sample is held by the ten biggest clonotypes. Sequences were obtained from sorted CD4+, CD8+, or CD8+CD57+ T cells (not recorded which) from PBMCs. The receptors derive from a human donor with severe aplastic anemia or a healthy control (not recorded which).

This clonotype occurred many times. The chain couples TRBV7-9 to TRBJ2-5; 9 bases agree with TRBD1. V shed 5 bases and J 2 bases; nucleotides not matched to a gene: 6. The CDR3 covers 15 residues. Looked up from germline, CDR1 is SEHNR and CDR2 is FQNEAQ (reference sequence). The CDR3 bases are TGTGCCAGCAGCCCACAAGGGACAGGGCAAGAGACCCAGTACTTC. Translation: CASSPQGTGQETQYF.

The V call is TRBV7-9, the J call TRBJ2-3, with 11 bases identical to TRBD2. Per germline, CDR1 SEHNR and CDR2 FQNEAQ (reference sequence). J lost 6 bases, V lost 2 bases, and 4 bases had no gene match. There are 15 residues in the CDR3. CDR3 sequence reads: CASSLPTSGMDTQYF. In DNA form, the CDR3 reads TGTGCCAGCAGCTTACCGACTAGCGGGATGGATACGCAGTATTTT.

Note on this clonotype: Because the CDR3 is missing its conserved closing phenylalanine or tryptophan, this is likely a read error. The genes are TRBV10-3 and TRBJ1-1; D remains ambiguous. The V end lost 4 bases, the J end lost 10 bases, and 13 bases lay between the germline ends. The germline V gene has CDR1 ENHRY and CDR2 SYGVKD. The length of the CDR3 is 12 residues. CDR3: CAISGSTTVAFL. In DNA, the CDR3 is TGTGCCATCAGTGGGTCCACCACGGTAGCTTTCCTT.

This clonotype has only a few counts. This chain uses TRBV20-1 with TRBJ2-3; TRBD1 might be the D (7 bases). CDR1 and CDR2 from the germline V gene are DFQATT and SNEGSKA (reference sequence). V dropped 0 bases and J dropped 5 bases, with 12 bases sitting between them. This CDR3 is built from 14 residues. CDR3 residues: CSARDSRGEDTQYF. For the CDR3, the DNA is TGCAGTGCTAGAGATAGCAGGGGGGAAGATACGCAGTATTTT.

In the case of this clonotype: One end of the junction varies from germline; a read error may be responsible. The chain links TRBV5-1 to TRBJ2-1; 8 bases map to TRBD2. This CDR3 comprises 16 residues. From germline, CDR1 is SGHRS and CDR2 YFSETQ. The CDR3 region is CASSVGRGGLGLEQIF. DNA for the CDR3: TGCGCCAGCAGCGTCGGACGGGGGGGCCTGGGTCTTGAGCAGATCTTC.

The rearrangement joins TRBV9 to TRBJ2-7; the D gene is possibly TRBD1 (5 bases). The V and J ends lost 0 bases and 0 bases respectively, with 7 bases between them. CDR1 and CDR2 (germline): SGDLS, YYNGEE. The CDR3 runs to 14 residues. The CDR3 is CASSVGQTSYEQYF. CDR3 DNA: TGTGCCAGCAGCGTAGGACAGACCTCCTACGAGCAGTACTTC.

This clonotype has more than one count but fewer than ten. A much larger clone differs by one base, so this may be a read error. A read error is likely, as this CDR3 ends without the conserved phenylalanine or tryptophan. The chain links TRBV7-9 to TRBJ2-7, with D perhaps given as TRBD1 or TRBD2 (5 bases each). The germline CDR1 and CDR2 sequences are SEHNR and FQNEAQ (reference sequence). Trimming removed 5 bases at V and 1 base at J, with 9 bases between. The CDR3 totals 13 residues. CDR3 nucleotide sequence: TGTGCCAGCAGCCCGGGGCAGTCCTACGAGCAGTACCTC. Translating gives CASSPGQSYEQYL.

This clonotype was observed a handful of times. The CDR3 sequence is CASSQGDTQYF. The DNA for the CDR3 is TGTGCCAGTAGTCAAGGGGATACGCAGTATTTT. The chain couples TRBV19 to TRBJ2-3; D is undetermined. V was shortened by 5 bases and J by 6 bases, with 6 bases between the two germline ends. Per germline, CDR1 LNHDA and CDR2 SQIVND (reference sequence). The CDR3 runs to 11 residues. The full variable domain, with the rest looked up from reference TRBV19 and TRBJ2-3, is DGGITQSPKYLFRKEGQNVTLSCEQNLNHDAMYWYRQDPGQGLRLIYYSQIVNDFQKGDIAEGYSVSREKKESFPLTVTSAQKNPTAFYLCASSQGDTQYFGPGTRLTVL.

This chain joins TRBV7-9 and TRBJ2-5, with D possibly matching TRBD1 (5 bases). Trimming shortened V by 2 bases and J by 1 base, and 8 bases separated the two germline ends. The germline V gene encodes CDR1 SEHNR and CDR2 FQNEAQ (reference sequence). This CDR3 is built from 14 residues. This chain's CDR3 is CASSLYRTQETQYF. The CDR3 region has the DNA TGTGCCAGCAGCTTATACAGGACCCAAGAGACCCAGTACTTC.

The chain carries TRBV19 and TRBJ1-1; D not certain. V lost 1 base, J lost 5 bases, and 8 bases lay in between. The CDR3 is 13 residues long. Looked up from germline, CDR1 is LNHDA and CDR2 is SQIVND (reference sequence). The CDR3 region is CASSIVRGTEAFF. CDR3 nucleotides: TGTGCCAGTAGTATAGTACGGGGTACTGAAGCTTTCTTT.